This T cell receptor beta chain was documented in a study of blood T cell repertoires in COVID-19. The ends lost 5 bases at V and 3 bases at J; junction bases unmatched: 4. Per the germline V gene, CDR1 is MDHEN and CDR2 is SYDVKM. The CDR3 is 13 residues long. Assay: immunoSEQ multiplex PCR; the TCRdb copy retains only in-frame clones and omits some. This repertoire shows some 240,000 clones, over 60% found once; its top ten account for around 7.7%. This chain connects TRBV28 to TRBJ2-7, with 7 bases identical to TRBD1. Sequencing was performed on peripheral blood. The clonotype originates from a woman in her 70s with acute or convalescent COVID-19. This CDR3 reads CASSPRTGYEQYV. CDR3 coding DNA: TGTGCCAGCAGTCCCCGGACAGGCTACGAGCAGTACGTC.